A single sample is the source of the 29 T cell receptor beta chains below, sequenced in a study of shared clonotypes between healthy human individuals. Produced via immunoSEQ multiplex PCR; TCRdb's table is partial and in-frame only. Of around 2.5 million clones detected, 93% appear once; the ten largest clones hold approximately 0.36%. Sequencing was done on a sample of naive CD4+ T cells from PBMCs. The sample's subset: CD45RA+ positively selected. All receptors derive from a man aged 18 to 29 in good health. Some clones in this sample may be carry-over from other donors' samples.

A note on this clone: Sequence at one end of the junction differs from germline and may be a read error. The chain uses TRBV5-1 and TRBJ2-1; 8 bases agree with TRBD1. Germline values: CDR1 SGHRS, CDR2 YFSETQ. The CDR3 sequence is 15 residues long. CDR3 in DNA: TGCGCCAGCAGCTTGGCCGGACAGGGATTTAATGAGCTGATCTTC. This gives the protein CASSLAGQGFNELIF.

The chain combines TRBV5-6 with TRBJ1-3, with a possible D match to TRBD1 (5 bases). Trimming stripped 4 bases from V and 0 bases from J, with 14 bases between. The CDR3 contains 16 residues. Germline V CDR1 and CDR2: SGHDT, YYEEEE. The CDR3 DNA is TGTGCCAGCAGCCAGCGAGGGGCGACCTCTGGAAACACCATATATTTT. Residues: CASSQRGATSGNTIYF.

This clone has only a few counts. The sample carries other DNA sequences with the same CDR3. The rearrangement joins TRBV7-3 to TRBJ2-2, with D uncertain. Germline loops: CDR1 SGHTA, CDR2 FQGTGA. The CDR3 extends over 14 amino acids. V was trimmed by 2 bases and J by 1 base, leaving 5 bases between them. The CDR3 sequence: CASSLGRNTGELFF. The CDR3 region has the DNA TGTGCCAGCAGCTTAGGCCGGAACACCGGGGAGCTGTTTTTT.

The chain employs TRBV28 and TRBJ2-2; tentatively, D is TRBD2 (6 bases). The CDR3 is made up of 16 amino acids. Looked up from germline, CDR1 is MDHEN and CDR2 is SYDVKM. V dropped 6 bases and J dropped 4 bases, with 18 bases sitting between them. The CDR3 sequence: CASRPAGTLITGELFF. The CDR3, as DNA: TGTGCCAGCAGACCCGCCGGGACTCTTATCACCGGGGAGCTGTTTTTT.

The V gene is TRBV28, the J gene TRBJ1-2; D is uncertain. V lost 10 bases and J lost 4, with 13 bases in between. The CDR3 has 12 amino acids. CDR1 MDHEN and CDR2 SYDVKM come from the germline V gene. Here the CDR3 reads CATMGGSYGYTF. In DNA form, the CDR3 reads TGTGCCACCATGGGCGGCAGCTATGGCTACACCTTC.

The chain has TRBV27 and TRBJ1-2; D remains ambiguous. This CDR3 contains 14 residues. CDR1 is MNHEY, CDR2 SMNVEV, per germline (reference sequence). V dropped 1 base and J dropped 6 bases, with 12 bases sitting between them. The CDR3 protein is CASSLFFGQDGYTF. The CDR3 DNA is TGTGCCAGCAGTTTATTCTTCGGGCAGGATGGCTACACCTTC.

The rearrangement uses TRBV5-1 and TRBJ2-7; 7 positions match TRBD2. The CDR3 has 14 amino acids. Germline CDR1 reads SGHRS; CDR2 reads YFSETQ. V lost 7 bases to trimming and J lost 2 bases; unmatched junction nucleotides: 9. The CDR3 DNA reads as TGCGCCAGCGGGAGGGGACTGGCCACCTACGAGCAGTACTTC. Translation gives CASGRGLATYEQYF.

The chain is built from TRBV11-3 and TRBJ2-3; D gene ambiguous. Trimming took 2 bases from V and 2 from J, leaving 5 bases between them. Germline lookup yields CDR1 SGHNT and CDR2 YENEEA. The CDR3 is 13 residues long. CDR3 DNA: TGTGCCAGCAGCTTAACCGACACAGATACGCAGTATTTT. Translating gives CASSLTDTDTQYF.

The rearrangement uses TRBV27 and TRBJ2-2; no clear D gene. Germline V gives CDR1 MNHEY, CDR2 SMNVEV (reference sequence). V dropped 3 bases and J dropped 7 bases, with 12 bases sitting between them. The CDR3 is 14 residues long. CDR3 residues: CASSFGQLHGELFF. In DNA form, the CDR3 reads TGTGCCAGCAGTTTCGGTCAGTTACACGGGGAGCTGTTTTTT.

The chain employs TRBV28 and TRBJ2-5; TRBD2 matches 12 bases. J gave up 1 base and V 5 bases, and 23 bases lay outside the gene matches. CDR3 length: 22 residues. Germline V CDR1 and CDR2: MDHEN, SYDVKM. CDR3 bases: TGTGCCAGCAGTCCGGTCCGGTCCGTCCGGGCTAGCGGGAGGGTGGGCCAAGAGACCCAGTACTTC. This sequence encodes CASSPVRSVRASGRVGQETQYF.

The chain couples TRBV28 to TRBJ1-3; D unresolved. Germline lookup yields CDR1 MDHEN and CDR2 SYDVKM. V was pared by 1 base and J by 7 bases, with 14 bases between. CDR3 length: 15 residues. The CDR3 bases are TGTGCCAGCAGTTTATCTGTCGGGAGTGCGAACACCATATATTTT. This gives the protein CASSLSVGSANTIYF. Variable domain in full (rest from reference TRBV28 and TRBJ1-3): DVKVTQSSRYLVKRTGEKVFLECVQDMDHENMFWYRQDPGLGLRLIYFSYDVKMKEKGDIPEGYSVSREKKERFSLILESASTNQTSMYLCASSLSVGSANTIYFGEGSWLTVV.

The chain links TRBV7-9 to TRBJ2-2; D is unresolved. Trimming pared 8 bases from V and 1 base from J, leaving 8 bases between. The CDR3 has 13 residues. CDR1 SEHNR and CDR2 FQNEAQ come from the germline V gene (reference sequence). The CDR3: CASGVENTGELFF. CDR3 bases: TGTGCCAGCGGGGTTGAGAACACCGGGGAGCTGTTTTTT.

The gene calls are TRBV5-1 and TRBJ2-5; tentative D call: TRBD2 (5 bases). Germline V lookup: CDR1 SGHRS, CDR2 YFSETQ. The CDR3 runs 14 residues. The V gene lost 0 bases and the J gene lost 5 bases, with 11 bases spanning the gap. The CDR3 DNA is TGCGCCAGCAGCTTGGTCGGGGTACACGAGACCCAGTACTTC. It encodes CASSLVGVHETQYF.

The chain uses TRBV18 and TRBJ2-2, with TRBD1 matching over 9 bases. The J segment lost 6 bases and the V segment lost 1 base, leaving 3 bases of the junction unmatched. CDR1 is KGHSH, CDR2 LQKENI, per germline. This CDR3 is 15 amino acids long. The CDR3 region has the DNA TGTGCCAGCTCACCACGACAGGGGGAGGCCGGGGAGCTGTTTTTT. Amino acids: CASSPRQGEAGELFF. Complete variable domain (other parts from reference TRBV18 and TRBJ2-2): NAGVMQNPRHLVRRRGQEARLRCSPMKGHSHVYWYRQLPEEGLKFMVYLQKENIIDESGMPKERFSAEFPKEGPSILRIQQVVRGDSAAYFCASSPRQGEAGELFFGEGSRLTVL.

The rearrangement links TRBV5-1 to TRBJ2-3; maybe TRBD2 (6 bases). V lost 0 bases and J lost 9, with 14 bases in between. Germline V gene data show CDR1 as SGHRS and CDR2 as YFSETQ. This CDR3 has 14 amino acids. The CDR3 sequence is CASSLGPSRETQYF. The CDR3 nucleotides are TGCGCCAGCAGCTTGGGTCCCTCCCGGGAGACGCAGTATTTT.

In nucleotides, the CDR3 is TGTGCCTGGAGTGTACGAGGCGGGATCCACAATGAGCAGTTCTTC. Residues: CAWSVRGGIHNEQFF. The chain couples TRBV30 to TRBJ2-1; D perhaps matches TRBD2 (6 bases). The CDR3 covers 15 residues. Germline V lookup: CDR1 GTSNPN, CDR2 SVGIG (reference sequence). V lost 0 bases to trimming and J lost 5 bases, with 14 bases between them. The complete variable domain, with remaining parts taken from reference TRBV30 and TRBJ2-1, reads SQTIHQWPATLVQPVGSPLSLECTVEGTSNPNLYWYRQAAGRGLQLLFYSVGIGQISSEVPQNLSASRPQDRQFILSSKKLLLSDSGFYLCAWSVRGGIHNEQFFGPGTRLTVL.

V and J are TRBV5-1 and TRBJ2-2, with D uncertain. The CDR3 length is 14 residues. Trimming shortened V by 4 bases and J by 1 base, and 8 bases separated the two germline ends. CDR1 is SGHRS, CDR2 YFSETQ, per germline. The CDR3 DNA reads as TGCGCCAGCAGCGCCTCAGGGAACACCGGGGAGCTGTTTTTT. Its protein is CASSASGNTGELFF.

V usage is TRBV6-1 and J usage is TRBJ2-7; no definite D call. V lost 7 bases, J lost 2 bases, and 15 bases lay in between. The CDR3 consists of 14 residues. CDR1 and CDR2 from the germline V gene are MNHNS and SASEGT. Here the CDR3 DNA reads TGTGCCAGCATCGCGGTGGGGTTCACCTACGAGCAGTACTTC. This encodes CASIAVGFTYEQYF.

The rearrangement uses TRBV5-4 and TRBJ2-7; no clear D gene. The CDR3 contains 14 residues. The V gene's germline CDR1 is SGHNT and CDR2 YYREEE (reference sequence). V lost 4 bases to trimming and J lost 2 bases, with 13 bases between them. The CDR3 sequence is CASSSFSAPYEQYF. CDR3 in DNA: TGTGCCAGCAGCAGTTTCAGTGCGCCCTACGAGCAGTACTTC. The full variable domain, completed using reference TRBV5-4 and TRBJ2-7, is ETGVTQSPTHLIKTRGQQVTLRCSSQSGHNTVSWYQQALGQGPQFIFQYYREEENGRGNFPPRFSGLQFPNYSSELNVNALELDDSALYLCASSSFSAPYEQYFGPGTRLTVT.

The chain has TRBV27 and TRBJ1-2, with TRBD1 as a possible D gene (5 bases). In germline, CDR1 is MNHEY, CDR2 SMNVEV (reference sequence). V dropped 3 bases and J dropped 8 bases, with 16 bases sitting between them. The CDR3 consists of 14 residues. CDR3 in DNA: TGTGCCAGCAGTTTTATTGGGGGTGAGGGGGGCTACACCTTC. It yields the protein CASSFIGGEGGYTF.

V usage is TRBV7-9 and J usage is TRBJ2-3, with 11 positions matching TRBD1. CDR1 and CDR2 (germline): SEHNR, FQNEAQ (reference sequence). V lost 7 bases, J lost 4 bases, and 10 bases stayed unmatched. The CDR3 spans 16 residues. This CDR3 reads CASNSAGTGGADTQYF. The CDR3 region has the DNA TGTGCCAGCAACTCTGCCGGGACAGGGGGAGCAGATACGCAGTATTTT.

The chain couples TRBV11-1 to TRBJ2-5; the D gene could be TRBD1 or TRBD2 (5 bases each). CDR1 SGHAT and CDR2 FQDESV come from the germline V gene (reference sequence). The length of the CDR3 is 13 residues. Trimming pared 3 bases from V and 9 bases from J, leaving 14 bases between. CDR3 sequence (DNA): TGTGCCAGCAGCTTGGACACGGCCGGGGCCCAGTACTTC. Residues: CASSLDTAGAQYF.

The chain couples TRBV7-9 to TRBJ1-2; 8 nucleotides agree with TRBD1. The CDR3 consists of 14 residues. Germline CDR1 SEHNR, CDR2 FQNEAQ (reference sequence). V gave up 5 bases and J gave up 4 bases; unmatched junction bases: 6. The CDR3 spells CASSRQTGAYGYTF. In nucleotides, the CDR3 is TGTGCCAGCAGCCGTCAGACAGGGGCCTATGGCTACACCTTC.

V gene TRBV19 combines with J gene TRBJ1-1; 9 positions match TRBD1. The CDR3 covers 13 residues. V dropped 10 bases and J dropped 1; count of bases not matched to a gene: 4. CDR1 LNHDA and CDR2 SQIVND come from the germline V gene (reference sequence). The CDR3 reads CATKTGGNTEAFF. CDR3 nucleotides: TGTGCCACTAAGACAGGGGGGAACACTGAAGCTTTCTTT.

This chain connects TRBV6-6 to TRBJ2-3; D unclear. Trimming stripped 0 bases from V and 6 bases from J, with 4 bases between. The germline gives CDR1 MNHNY, CDR2 SVGAGI (reference sequence). The CDR3 contains 12 residues. The CDR3 sequence: CASSYSYDTQYF. CDR3 DNA sequence: TGTGCCAGCAGTTACTCGTATGATACGCAGTATTTT.

For the CDR3, the DNA is TGTGCCAGCATTTCGACAGGGGGGCCCAACACTGAAGCTTTCTTT. Its translation is CASISTGGPNTEAFF. The chain has TRBV6-1 and TRBJ1-1, with 9 nucleotides matching TRBD1. There are 15 residues in the CDR3. The germline gives CDR1 MNHNS, CDR2 SASEGT. Trimming cost V 7 bases and J 2 bases; bases outside gene matches: 8.

The chain combines TRBV7-3 with TRBJ2-7; 9 bases are shared with TRBD2. Looked up from germline, CDR1 is SGHTA and CDR2 is FQGTGA. The CDR3 length is 14 residues. The V and J ends lost 3 bases and 6 bases, in that order; junction bases with no gene match: 6. Here the CDR3 DNA reads TGTGCCAGCAGCTTTTCGGGACTAGCAGCCGAGCAGTACTTC. Amino acids: CASSFSGLAAEQYF. The entire variable domain, with the rest obtained from reference TRBV7-3 and TRBJ2-7, is as follows: GAGVSQTPSNKVTEKGKYVELRCDPISGHTALYWYRQSLGQGPEFLIYFQGTGAADDSGLPNDRFFAVRPEGSVSTLKIQRTERGDSAVYLCASSFSGLAAEQYFGPGTRLTVT.

The chain carries TRBV27 and TRBJ2-7, with a possible D match to TRBD1 (6 bases). CDR3 length: 12 amino acids. Germline V lookup: CDR1 MNHEY, CDR2 SMNVEV (reference sequence). With 10 bases removed from V and 2 bases from J, the gap between germline ends came to 12 bases. CDR3 region: CANRDIAYEQYF. The CDR3 DNA is TGTGCCAACCGGGACATTGCCTACGAGCAGTACTTC.

This chain joins TRBV11-1 and TRBJ2-1, with 15 bases that match TRBD2. The J segment lost 6 bases and the V segment lost 5 bases, leaving 8 bases of the junction unmatched. The CDR3 sequence is 17 residues long. Germline V gene lookup returns CDR1 SGHAT and CDR2 FQDESV (reference sequence). The CDR3 reads CASSRDPGLAGGNEQFF. DNA of the CDR3: TGTGCCAGCAGCCGGGACCCGGGACTAGCGGGAGGCAATGAGCAGTTCTTC. Looking up the rest from reference TRBV11-1 and TRBJ2-1 gives the full variable domain: EAEVAQSPRYKITEKSQAVAFWCDPISGHATLYWYRQILGQGPELLVQFQDESVVDDSQLPKDRFSAERLKGVDSTLKIQPAELGDSAMYLCASSRDPGLAGGNEQFFGPGTRLTVL.